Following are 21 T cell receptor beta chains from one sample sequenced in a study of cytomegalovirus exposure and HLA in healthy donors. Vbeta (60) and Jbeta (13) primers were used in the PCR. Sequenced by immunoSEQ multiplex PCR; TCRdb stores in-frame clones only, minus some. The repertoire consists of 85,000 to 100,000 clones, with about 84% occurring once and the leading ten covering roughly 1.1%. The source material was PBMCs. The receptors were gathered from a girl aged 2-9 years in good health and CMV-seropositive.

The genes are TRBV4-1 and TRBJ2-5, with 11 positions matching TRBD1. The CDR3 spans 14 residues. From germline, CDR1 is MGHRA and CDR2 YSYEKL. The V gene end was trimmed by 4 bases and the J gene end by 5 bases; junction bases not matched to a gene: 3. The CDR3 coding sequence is TGCGCCAGCAGCCGTGGGACAGGGGGGGAGACCCAGTACTTC. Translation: CASSRGTGGETQYF.

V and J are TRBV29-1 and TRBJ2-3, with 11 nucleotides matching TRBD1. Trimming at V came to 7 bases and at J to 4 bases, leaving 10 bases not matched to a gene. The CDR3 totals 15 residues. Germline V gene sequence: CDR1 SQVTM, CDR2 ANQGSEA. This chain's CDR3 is CSGGQGGQGADTQYF. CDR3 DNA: TGCAGCGGGGGACAGGGGGGACAGGGAGCAGATACGCAGTATTTT.

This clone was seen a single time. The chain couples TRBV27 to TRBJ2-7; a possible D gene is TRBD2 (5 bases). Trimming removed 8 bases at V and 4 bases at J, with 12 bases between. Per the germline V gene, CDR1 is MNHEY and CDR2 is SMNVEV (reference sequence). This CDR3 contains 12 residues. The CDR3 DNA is TGTGCCAGCCGAACCCCGGGGTACGAGCAGTACTTC. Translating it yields CASRTPGYEQYF.

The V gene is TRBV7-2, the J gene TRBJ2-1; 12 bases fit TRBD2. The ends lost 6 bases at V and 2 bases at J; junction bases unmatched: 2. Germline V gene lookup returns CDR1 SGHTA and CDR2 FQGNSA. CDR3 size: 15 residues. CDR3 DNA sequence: TGTGCCAGCAGGCGGACTAGCGGGACCTACAATGAGCAGTTCTTC. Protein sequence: CASRRTSGTYNEQFF.

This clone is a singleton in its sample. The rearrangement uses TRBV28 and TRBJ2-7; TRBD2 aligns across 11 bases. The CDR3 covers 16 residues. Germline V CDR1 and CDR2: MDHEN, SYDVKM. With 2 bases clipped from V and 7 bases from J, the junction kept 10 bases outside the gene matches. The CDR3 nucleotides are TGTGCCAGCAGTTTAAAGACTAGCGGGATGTTTGTAGAGCAGTACTTC. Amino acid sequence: CASSLKTSGMFVEQYF.

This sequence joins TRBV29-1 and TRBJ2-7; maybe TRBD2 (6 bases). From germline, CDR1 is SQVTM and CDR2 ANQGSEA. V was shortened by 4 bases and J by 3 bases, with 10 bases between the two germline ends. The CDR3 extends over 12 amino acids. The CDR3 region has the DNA TGCAGCGTTGGGGCTAGCGACTACGAGCAGTACTTC. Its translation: CSVGASDYEQYF.

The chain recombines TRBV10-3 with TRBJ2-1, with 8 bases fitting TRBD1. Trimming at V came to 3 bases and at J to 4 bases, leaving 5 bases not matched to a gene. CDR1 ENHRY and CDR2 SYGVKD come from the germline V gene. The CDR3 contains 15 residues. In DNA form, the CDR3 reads TGTGCCATCAGTGATGGGACAGGAGATTACAATGAGCAGTTCTTC. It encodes CAISDGTGDYNEQFF.

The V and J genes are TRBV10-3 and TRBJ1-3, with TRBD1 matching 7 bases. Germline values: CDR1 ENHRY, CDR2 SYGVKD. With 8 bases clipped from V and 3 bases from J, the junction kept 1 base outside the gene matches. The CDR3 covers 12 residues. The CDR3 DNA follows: TGTGCCATCCGGGACAGTGGAAACACCATATATTTT. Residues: CAIRDSGNTIYF.

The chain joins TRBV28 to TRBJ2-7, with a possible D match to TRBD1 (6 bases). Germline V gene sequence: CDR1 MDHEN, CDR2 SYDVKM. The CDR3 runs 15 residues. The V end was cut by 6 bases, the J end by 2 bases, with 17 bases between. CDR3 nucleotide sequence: TGTGCCAGCAGCCCTCGGGGCAGGGGACCCTACGAGCAGTACTTC. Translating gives CASSPRGRGPYEQYF.

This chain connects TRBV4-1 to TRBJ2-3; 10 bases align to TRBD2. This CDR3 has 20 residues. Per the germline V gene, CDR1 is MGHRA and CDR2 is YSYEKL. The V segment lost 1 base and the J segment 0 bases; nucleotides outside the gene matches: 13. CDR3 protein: CASSQVRAGGPRASTDTQYF. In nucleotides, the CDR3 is TGCGCCAGCAGCCAAGTTCGAGCGGGAGGGCCCCGGGCTAGCACAGATACGCAGTATTTT.

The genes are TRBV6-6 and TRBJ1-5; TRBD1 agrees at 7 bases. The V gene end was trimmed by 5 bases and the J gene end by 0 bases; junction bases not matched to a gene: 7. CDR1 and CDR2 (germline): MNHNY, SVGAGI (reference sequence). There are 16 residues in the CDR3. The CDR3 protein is CASSQNRDSSNQPQHF. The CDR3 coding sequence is TGTGCCAGCAGTCAGAACCGGGACAGTAGCAATCAGCCCCAGCATTTT.

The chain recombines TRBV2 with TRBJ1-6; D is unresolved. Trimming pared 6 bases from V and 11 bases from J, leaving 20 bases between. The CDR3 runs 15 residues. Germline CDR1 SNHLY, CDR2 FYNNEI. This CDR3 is CASSLSEGAGTPLHF. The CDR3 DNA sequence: TGTGCCAGCAGCCTTAGCGAGGGTGCGGGGACACCCCTCCACTTT.

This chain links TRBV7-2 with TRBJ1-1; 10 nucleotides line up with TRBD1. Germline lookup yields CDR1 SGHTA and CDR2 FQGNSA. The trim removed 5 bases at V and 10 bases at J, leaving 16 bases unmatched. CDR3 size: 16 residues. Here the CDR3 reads CASSGGTGEIGGGAFF. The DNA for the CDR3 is TGTGCCAGCAGCGGGGGGACAGGGGAGATAGGAGGGGGAGCTTTCTTT.

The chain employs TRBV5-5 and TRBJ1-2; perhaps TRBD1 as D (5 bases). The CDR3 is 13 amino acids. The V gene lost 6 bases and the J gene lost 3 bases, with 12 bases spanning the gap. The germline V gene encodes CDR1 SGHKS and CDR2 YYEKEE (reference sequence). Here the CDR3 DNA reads TGTGCCAGCATCGGGGGGAAGCACTATGGCTACACCTTC. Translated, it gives CASIGGKHYGYTF. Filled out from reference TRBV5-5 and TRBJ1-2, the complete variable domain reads DAGVTQSPTHLIKTRGQQVTLRCSPISGHKSVSWYQQVLGQGPQFIFQYYEKEERGRGNFPDRFSARQFPNYSSELNVNALLLGDSALYLCASIGGKHYGYTFGSGTRLTVV.

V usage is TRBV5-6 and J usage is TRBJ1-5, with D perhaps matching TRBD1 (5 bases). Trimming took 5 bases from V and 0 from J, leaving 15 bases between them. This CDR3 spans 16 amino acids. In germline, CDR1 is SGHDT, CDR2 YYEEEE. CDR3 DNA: TGTGCCAGCAGTCGGGCGGGGCGGCATAGCAATCAGCCCCAGCATTTT. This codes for CASSRAGRHSNQPQHF.

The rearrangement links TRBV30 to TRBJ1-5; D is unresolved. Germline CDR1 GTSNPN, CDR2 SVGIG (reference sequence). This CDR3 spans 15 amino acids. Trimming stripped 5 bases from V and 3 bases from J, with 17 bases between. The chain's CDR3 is CAWSSTGTANQPQHF. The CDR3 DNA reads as TGTGCCTGGTCATCAACGGGTACGGCCAATCAGCCCCAGCATTTT.

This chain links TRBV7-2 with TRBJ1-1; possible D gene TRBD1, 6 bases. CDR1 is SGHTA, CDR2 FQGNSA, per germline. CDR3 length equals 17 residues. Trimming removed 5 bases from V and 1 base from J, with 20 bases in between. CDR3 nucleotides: TGTGCCAGCAGCCCCTACGGGGTCACAGGGCCGAACACTGAAGCTTTCTTT. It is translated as CASSPYGVTGPNTEAFF.

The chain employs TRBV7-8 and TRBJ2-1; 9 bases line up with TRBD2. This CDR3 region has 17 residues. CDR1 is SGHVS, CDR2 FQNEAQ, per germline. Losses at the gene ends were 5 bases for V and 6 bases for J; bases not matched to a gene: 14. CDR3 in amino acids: CASSHASGLAFVNEQFF. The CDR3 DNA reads TGTGCCAGCAGCCACGCCTCGGGACTAGCATTCGTCAATGAGCAGTTCTTC.

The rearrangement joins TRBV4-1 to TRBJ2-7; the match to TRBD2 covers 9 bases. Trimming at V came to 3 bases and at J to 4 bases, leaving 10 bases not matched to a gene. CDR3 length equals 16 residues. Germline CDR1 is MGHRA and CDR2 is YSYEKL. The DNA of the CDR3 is TGCGCCAGCAGCCATCTAGCGGGGACTCCGGGATACGAGCAGTACTTC. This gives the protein CASSHLAGTPGYEQYF.

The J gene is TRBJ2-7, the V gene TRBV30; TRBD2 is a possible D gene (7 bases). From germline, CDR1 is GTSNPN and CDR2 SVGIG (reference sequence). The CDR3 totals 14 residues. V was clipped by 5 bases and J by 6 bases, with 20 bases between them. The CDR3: CAWSSGAGAGEQYF. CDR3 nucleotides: TGTGCCTGGTCGTCGGGGGCGGGAGCCGGCGAGCAGTACTTC.

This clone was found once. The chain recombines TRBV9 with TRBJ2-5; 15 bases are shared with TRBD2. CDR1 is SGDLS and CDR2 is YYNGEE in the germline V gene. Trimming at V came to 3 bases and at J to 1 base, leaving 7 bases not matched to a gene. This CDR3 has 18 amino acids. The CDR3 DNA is TGTGCCAGCAGCGGCTGGACTAGCGGGAGGGCCCTCCAAGAGACCCAGTACTTC. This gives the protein CASSGWTSGRALQETQYF.